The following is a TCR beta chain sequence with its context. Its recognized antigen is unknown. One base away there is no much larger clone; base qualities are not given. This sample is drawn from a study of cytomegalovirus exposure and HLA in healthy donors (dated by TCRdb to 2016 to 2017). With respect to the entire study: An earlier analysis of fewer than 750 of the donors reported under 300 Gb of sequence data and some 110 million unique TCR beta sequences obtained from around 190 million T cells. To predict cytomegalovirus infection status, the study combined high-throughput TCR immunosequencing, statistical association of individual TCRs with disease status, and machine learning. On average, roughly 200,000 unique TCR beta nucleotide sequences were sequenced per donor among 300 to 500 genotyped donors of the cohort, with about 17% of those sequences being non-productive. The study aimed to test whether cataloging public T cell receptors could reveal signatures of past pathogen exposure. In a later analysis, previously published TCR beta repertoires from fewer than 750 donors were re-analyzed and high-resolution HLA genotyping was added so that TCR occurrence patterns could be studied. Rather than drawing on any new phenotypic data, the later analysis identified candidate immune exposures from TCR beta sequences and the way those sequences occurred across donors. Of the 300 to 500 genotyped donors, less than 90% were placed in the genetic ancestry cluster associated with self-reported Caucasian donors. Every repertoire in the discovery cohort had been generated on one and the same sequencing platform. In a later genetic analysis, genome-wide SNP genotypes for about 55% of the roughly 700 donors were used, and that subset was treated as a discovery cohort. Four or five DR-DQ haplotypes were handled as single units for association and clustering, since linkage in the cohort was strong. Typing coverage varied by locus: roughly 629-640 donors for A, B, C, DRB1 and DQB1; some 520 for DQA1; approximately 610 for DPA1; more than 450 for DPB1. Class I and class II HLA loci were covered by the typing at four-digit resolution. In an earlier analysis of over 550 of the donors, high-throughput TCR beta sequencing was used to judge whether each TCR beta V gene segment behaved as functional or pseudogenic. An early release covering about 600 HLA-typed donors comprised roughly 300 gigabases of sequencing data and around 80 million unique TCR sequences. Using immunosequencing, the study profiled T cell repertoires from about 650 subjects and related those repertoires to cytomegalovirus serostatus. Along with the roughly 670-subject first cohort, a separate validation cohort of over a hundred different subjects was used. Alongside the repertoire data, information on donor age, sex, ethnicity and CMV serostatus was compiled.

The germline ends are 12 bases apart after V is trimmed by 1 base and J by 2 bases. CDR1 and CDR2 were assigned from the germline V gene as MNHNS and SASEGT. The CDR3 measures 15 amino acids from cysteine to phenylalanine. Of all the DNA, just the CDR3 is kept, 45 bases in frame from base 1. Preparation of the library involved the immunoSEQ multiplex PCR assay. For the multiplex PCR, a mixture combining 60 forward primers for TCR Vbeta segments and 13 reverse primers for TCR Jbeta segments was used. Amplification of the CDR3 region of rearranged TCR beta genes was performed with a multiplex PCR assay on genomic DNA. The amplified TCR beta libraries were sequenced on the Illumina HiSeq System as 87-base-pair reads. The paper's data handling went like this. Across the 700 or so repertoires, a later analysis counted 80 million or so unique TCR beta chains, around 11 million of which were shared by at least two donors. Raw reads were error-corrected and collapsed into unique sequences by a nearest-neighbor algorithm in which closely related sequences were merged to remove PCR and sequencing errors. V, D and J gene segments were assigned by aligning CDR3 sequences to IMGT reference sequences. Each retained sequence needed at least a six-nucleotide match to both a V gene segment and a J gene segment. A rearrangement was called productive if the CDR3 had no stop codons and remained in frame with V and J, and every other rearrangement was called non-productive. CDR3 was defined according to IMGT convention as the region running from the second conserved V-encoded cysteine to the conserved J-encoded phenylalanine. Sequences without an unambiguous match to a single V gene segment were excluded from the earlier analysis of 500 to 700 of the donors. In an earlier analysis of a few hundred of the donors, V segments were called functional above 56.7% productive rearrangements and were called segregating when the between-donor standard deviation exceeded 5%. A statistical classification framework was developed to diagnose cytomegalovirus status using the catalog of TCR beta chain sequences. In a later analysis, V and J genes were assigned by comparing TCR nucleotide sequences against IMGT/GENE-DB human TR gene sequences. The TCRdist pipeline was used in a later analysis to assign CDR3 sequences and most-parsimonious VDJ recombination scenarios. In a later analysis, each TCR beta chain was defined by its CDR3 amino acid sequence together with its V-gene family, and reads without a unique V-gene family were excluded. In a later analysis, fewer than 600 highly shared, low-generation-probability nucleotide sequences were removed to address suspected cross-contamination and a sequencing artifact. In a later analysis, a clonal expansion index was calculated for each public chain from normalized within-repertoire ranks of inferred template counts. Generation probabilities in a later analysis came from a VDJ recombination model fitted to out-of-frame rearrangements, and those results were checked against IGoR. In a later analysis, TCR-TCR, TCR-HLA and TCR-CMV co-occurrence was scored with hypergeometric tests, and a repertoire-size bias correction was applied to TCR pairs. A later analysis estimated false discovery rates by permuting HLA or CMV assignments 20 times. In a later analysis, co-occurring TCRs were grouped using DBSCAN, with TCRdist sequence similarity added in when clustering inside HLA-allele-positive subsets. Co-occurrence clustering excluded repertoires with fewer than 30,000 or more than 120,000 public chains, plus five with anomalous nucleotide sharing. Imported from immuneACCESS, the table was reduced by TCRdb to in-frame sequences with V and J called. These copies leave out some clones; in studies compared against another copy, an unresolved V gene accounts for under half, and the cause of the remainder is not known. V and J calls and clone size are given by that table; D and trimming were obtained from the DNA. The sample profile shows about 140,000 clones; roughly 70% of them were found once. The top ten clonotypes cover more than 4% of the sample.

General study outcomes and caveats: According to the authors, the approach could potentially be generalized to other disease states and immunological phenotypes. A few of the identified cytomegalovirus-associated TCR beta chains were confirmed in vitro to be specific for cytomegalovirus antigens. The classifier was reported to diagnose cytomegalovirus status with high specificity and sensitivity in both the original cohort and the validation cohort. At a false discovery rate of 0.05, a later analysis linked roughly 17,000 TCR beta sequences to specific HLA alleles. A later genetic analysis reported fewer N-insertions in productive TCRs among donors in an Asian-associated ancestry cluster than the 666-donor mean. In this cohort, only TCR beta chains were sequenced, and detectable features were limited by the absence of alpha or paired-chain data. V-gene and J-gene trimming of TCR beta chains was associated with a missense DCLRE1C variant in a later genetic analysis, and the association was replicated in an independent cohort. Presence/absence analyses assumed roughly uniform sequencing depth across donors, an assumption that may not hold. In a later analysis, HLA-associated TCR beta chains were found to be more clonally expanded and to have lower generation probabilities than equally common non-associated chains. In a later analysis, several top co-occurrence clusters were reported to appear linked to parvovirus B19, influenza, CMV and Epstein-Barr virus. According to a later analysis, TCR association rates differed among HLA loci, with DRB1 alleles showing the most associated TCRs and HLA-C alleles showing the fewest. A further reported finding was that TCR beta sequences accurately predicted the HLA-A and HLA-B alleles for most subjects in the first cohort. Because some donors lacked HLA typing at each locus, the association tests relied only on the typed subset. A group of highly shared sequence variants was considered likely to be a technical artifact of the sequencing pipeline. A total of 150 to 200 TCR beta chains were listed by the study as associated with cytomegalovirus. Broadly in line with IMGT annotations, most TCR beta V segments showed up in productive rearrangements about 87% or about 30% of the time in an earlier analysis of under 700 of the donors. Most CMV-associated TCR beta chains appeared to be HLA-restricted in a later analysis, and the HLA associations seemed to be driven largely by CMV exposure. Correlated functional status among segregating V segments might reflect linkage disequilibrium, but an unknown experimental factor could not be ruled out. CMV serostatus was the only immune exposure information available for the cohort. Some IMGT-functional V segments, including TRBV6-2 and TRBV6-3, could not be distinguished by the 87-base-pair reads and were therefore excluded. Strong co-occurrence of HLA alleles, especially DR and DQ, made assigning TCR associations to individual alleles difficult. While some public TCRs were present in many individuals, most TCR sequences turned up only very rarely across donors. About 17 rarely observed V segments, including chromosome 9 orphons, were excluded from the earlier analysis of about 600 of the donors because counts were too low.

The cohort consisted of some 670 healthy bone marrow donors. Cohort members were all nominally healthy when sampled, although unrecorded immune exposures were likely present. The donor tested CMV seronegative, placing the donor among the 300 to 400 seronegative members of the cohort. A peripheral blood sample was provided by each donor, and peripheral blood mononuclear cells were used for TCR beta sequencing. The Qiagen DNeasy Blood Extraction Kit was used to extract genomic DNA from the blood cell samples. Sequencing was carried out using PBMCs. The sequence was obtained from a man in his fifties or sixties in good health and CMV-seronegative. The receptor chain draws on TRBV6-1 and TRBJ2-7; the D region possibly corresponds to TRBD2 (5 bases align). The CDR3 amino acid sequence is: CASSEGTAGPYEQYF. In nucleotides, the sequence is TGTGCCAGCAGTGAAGGGACTGCAGGTCCCTACGAGCAGTACTTC.